A selection of T cell receptor beta chains follows, all from one sample in a study of somatic mutations in cytotoxic T cells in rheumatoid arthritis. The repertoire was sequenced with immunoSEQ multiplex PCR; TCRdb's copy has only in-frame clones and lacks some. The sample records thousands of clones, about 80% being singletons. Sequenced: CD8+ T cells sorted from blood. All receptors derive from a middle-aged man with rheumatoid arthritis. CDR3s leave out the opening cysteine and the closing phenylalanine or tryptophan. The order of the fields is V gene, CDR3 protein.

TRBV2 ASSELGGIENIQY
TRBV28 ASSNDREVTEAF
TRBV29-1 SVEMAQATTEAF
TRBV7-9 ASSWGGGKNIQY
TRBV5-5 ASSLEGQVSSYEQY
TRBV4-3 ASSQETSGGYNEQF
TRBV7-2 ASSTPPREGETQY
TRBV19 ASSPWGGSTDTQY
TRBV2 ASSVTTPRGLEGYEQY
TRBV4-3 ASSQDSGNPRTQY